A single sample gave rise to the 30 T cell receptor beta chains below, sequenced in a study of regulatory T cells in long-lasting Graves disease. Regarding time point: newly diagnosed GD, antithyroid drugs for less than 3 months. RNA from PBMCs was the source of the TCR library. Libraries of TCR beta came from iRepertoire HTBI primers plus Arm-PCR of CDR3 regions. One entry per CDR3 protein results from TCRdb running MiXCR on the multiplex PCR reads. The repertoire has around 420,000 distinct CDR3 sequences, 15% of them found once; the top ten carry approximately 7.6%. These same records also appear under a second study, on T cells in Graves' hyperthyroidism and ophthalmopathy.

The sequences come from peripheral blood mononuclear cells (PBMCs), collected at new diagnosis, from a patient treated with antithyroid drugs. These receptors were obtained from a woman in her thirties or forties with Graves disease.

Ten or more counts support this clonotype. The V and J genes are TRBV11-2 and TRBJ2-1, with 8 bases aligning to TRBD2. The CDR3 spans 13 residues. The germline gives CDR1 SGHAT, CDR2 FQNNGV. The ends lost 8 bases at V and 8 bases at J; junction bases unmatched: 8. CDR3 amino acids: CASQREQGDEQFF. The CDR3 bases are TGTGCCAGCCAGCGGGAGCAGGGTGATGAGCAGTTCTTC.

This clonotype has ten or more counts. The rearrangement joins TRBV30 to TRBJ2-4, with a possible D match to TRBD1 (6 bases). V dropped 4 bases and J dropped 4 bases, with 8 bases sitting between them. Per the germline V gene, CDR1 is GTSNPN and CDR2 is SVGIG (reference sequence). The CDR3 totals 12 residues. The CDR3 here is CAWKGVKNIQYF. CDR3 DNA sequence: TGTGCCTGGAAGGGGGTGAAAAACATTCAGTACTTC.

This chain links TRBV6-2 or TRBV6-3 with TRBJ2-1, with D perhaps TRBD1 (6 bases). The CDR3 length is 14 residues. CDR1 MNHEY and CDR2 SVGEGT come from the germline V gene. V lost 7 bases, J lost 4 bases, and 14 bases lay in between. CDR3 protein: CASNPGGQYNEQFF. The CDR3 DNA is TGTGCCAGCAACCCGGGCGGACAGTACAATGAGCAGTTCTTC.

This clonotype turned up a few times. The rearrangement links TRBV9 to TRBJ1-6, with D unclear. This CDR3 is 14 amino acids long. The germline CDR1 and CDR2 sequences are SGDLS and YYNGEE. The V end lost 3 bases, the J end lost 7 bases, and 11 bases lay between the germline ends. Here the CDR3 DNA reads TGTGCCAGCAGCGACGGTGGCCAGAATTCACCCCTCCACTTT. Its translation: CASSDGGQNSPLHF.

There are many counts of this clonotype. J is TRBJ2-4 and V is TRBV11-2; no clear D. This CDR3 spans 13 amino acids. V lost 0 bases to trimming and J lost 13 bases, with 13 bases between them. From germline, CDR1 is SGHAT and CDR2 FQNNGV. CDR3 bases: TGTGCCAGCAGCTTAGAAGTGGCCGGGCGCCAGTACTTC. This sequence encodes CASSLEVAGRQYF.

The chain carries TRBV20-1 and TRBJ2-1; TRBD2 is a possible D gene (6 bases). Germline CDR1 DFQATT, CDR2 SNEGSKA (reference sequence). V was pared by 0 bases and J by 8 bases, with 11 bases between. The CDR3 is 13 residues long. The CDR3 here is CSAREGGRDEQFF. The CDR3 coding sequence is TGCAGTGCTAGAGAGGGAGGAAGGGATGAGCAGTTCTTC.

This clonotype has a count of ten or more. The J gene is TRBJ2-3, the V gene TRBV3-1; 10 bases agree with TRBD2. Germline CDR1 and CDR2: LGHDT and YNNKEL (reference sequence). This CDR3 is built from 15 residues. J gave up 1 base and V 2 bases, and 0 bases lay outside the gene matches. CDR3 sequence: CASSQSGRGTDTQYF. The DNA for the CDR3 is TGTGCCAGCAGCCAAAGCGGGAGGGGCACAGATACGCAGTATTTT.

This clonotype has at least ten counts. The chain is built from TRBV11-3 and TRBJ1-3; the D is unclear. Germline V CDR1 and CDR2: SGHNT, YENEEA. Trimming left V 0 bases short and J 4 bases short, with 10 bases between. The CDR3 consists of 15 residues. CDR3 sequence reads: CASSLEFQPGNTIYF. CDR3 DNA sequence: TGTGCCAGCAGCTTAGAGTTCCAGCCGGGAAACACCATATATTTT.

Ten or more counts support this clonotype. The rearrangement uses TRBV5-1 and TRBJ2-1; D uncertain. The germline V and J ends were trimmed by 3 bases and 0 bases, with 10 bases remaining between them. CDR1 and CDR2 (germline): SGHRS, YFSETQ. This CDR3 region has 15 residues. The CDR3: CASSWPDSSYNEQFF. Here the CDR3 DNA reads TGCGCCAGCAGCTGGCCTGATAGCTCCTACAATGAGCAGTTCTTC.

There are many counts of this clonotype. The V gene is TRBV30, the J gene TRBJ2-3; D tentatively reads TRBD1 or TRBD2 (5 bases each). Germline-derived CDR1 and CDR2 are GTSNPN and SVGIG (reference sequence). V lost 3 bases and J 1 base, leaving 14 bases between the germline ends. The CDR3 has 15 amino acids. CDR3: CAWSVSLGRTDTQYF. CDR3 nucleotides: TGTGCCTGGAGCGTCAGTTTGGGACGCACAGATACGCAGTATTTT.

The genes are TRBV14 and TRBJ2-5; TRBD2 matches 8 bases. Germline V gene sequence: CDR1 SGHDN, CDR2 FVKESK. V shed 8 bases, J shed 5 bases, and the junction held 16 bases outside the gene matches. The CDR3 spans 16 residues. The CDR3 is CASSLLTEAGVETQYF. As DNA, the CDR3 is TGTGCCAGCTCGTTATTGACAGAAGCGGGAGTGGAGACCCAGTACTTC. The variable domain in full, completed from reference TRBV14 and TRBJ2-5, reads EAGVTQFPSHSVIEKGQTVTLRCDPISGHDNLYWYRRVMGKEIKFLLHFVKESKQDESGMPNNRFLAERTGGTYSTLKVQPAELEDSGVYFCASSLLTEAGVETQYFGPGTRLLVL.

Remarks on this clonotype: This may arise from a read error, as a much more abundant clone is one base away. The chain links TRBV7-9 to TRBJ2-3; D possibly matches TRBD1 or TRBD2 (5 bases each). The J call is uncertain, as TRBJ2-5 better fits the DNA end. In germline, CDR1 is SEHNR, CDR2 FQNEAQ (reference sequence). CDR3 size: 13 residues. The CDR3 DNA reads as TGTGCCAGCAGACTAGAGGGGATGGAGGCCCAGTACTTC. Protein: CASRLEGMEAQYF.

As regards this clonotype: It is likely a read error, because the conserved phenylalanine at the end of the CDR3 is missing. CDR3 loop: CATGRGSSYNEQFL. CDR3 bases: TGTGCCACGGGGCGGGGGAGCTCCTACAATGAGCAGTTCCTC. This rearrangement joins TRBV27 to TRBJ2-1; TRBD2 matches 7 bases. The germline V gene has CDR1 MNHEY and CDR2 SMNVEV (reference sequence). This CDR3 region has 14 residues. The J segment lost 0 bases and the V segment lost 10 bases, leaving 6 bases of the junction unmatched.

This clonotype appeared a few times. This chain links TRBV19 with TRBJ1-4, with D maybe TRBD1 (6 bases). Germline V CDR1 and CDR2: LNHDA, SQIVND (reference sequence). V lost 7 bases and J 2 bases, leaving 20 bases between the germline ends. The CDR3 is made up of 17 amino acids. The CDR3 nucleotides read TGTGCCAGTACGAGAGGGGGGACCTCTAGGACTAATGAAAAACTGTTTTTT. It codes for CASTRGGTSRTNEKLFF.

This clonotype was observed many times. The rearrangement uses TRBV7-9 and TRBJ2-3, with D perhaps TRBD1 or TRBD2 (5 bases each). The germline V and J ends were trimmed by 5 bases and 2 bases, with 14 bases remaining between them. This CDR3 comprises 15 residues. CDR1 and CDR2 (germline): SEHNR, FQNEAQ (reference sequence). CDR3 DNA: TGTGCCAGCAGCCCAGCCGGGACCTCCACAGATACGCAGTATTTT. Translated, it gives CASSPAGTSTDTQYF. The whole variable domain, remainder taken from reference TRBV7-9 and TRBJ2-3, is DTGVSQNPRHKITKRGQNVTFRCDPISEHNRLYWYRQTLGQGPEFLTYFQNEAQLEKSRLLSDRFSAERPKGSFSTLEIQRTEQGDSAMYLCASSPAGTSTDTQYFGPGTRLTVL.

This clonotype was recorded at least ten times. CDR3 loop: CASSAPGARTGELFF. In nucleotides, the CDR3 is TGTGCCAGCAGCGCCCCGGGGGCGCGGACCGGGGAGCTGTTTTTT. The chain links TRBV7-9 to TRBJ2-2, with D perhaps assigned TRBD1 or TRBD2 (6 bases each). Germline CDR1 SEHNR, CDR2 FQNEAQ (reference sequence). V gave up 5 bases and J gave up 5 bases, with 15 bases separating them. The CDR3 extends over 15 amino acids.

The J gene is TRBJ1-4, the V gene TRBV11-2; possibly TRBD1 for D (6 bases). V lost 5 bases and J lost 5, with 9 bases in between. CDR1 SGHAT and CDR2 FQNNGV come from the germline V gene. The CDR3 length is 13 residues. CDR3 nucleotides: TGTGCCAGCAGCGATCAGGGGAATGAAAAACTGTTTTTT. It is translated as CASSDQGNEKLFF.

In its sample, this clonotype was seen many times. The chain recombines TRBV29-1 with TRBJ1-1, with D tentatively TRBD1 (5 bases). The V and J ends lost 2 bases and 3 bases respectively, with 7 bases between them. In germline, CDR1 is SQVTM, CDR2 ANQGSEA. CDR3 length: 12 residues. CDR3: CSVEQGYTEAFF. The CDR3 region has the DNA TGCAGCGTTGAACAGGGATACACTGAAGCTTTCTTT.

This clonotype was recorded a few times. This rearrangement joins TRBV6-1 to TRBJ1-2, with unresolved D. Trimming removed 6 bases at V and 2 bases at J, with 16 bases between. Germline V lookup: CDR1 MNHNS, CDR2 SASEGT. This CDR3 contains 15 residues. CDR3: CASSHRTQVNYGYTF. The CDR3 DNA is TGTGCCAGCAGCCATCGGACGCAAGTAAACTATGGCTACACCTTC.

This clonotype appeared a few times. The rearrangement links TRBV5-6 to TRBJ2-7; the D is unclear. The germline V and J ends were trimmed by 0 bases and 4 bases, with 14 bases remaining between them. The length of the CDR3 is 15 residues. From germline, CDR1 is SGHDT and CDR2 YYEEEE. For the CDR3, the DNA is TGTGCCAGCAGCTTGGTCGCGTCAGCTCCGTACGAGCAGTACTTC. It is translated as CASSLVASAPYEQYF. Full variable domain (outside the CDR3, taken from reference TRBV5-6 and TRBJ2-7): DAGVTQSPTHLIKTRGQQVTLRCSPKSGHDTVSWYQQALGQGPQFIFQYYEEEERQRGNFPDRFSGHQFPNYSSELNVNALLLGDSALYLCASSLVASAPYEQYFGPGTRLTVT.

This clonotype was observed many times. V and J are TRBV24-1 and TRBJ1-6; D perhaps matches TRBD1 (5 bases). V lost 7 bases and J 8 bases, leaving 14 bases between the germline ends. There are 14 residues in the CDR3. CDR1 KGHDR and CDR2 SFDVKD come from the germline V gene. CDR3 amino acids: CATRGQGLDSPLHF. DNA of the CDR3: TGTGCCACCAGGGGCCAGGGTTTGGATTCACCCCTCCACTTT.

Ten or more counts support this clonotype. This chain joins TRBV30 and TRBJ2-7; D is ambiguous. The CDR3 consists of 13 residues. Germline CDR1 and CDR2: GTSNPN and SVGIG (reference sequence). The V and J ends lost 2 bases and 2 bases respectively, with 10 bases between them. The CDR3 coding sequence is TGTGCCTGGAGTACACAGAGTACCTACGAGCAGTACTTC. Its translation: CAWSTQSTYEQYF.

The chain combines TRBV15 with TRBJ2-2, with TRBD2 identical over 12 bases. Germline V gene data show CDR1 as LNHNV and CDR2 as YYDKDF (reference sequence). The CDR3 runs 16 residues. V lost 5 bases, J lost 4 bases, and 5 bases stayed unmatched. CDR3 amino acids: CATSLAGGRRTGELFF. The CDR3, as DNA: TGTGCCACCAGCCTAGCGGGAGGGAGGCGCACCGGGGAGCTGTTTTTT. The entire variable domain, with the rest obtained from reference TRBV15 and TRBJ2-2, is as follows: DAMVIQNPRYQVTQFGKPVTLSCSQTLNHNVMYWYQQKSSQAPKLLFHYYDKDFNNEADTPDNFQSRRPNTSFCFLDIRSPGLGDTAMYLCATSLAGGRRTGELFFGEGSRLTVL.

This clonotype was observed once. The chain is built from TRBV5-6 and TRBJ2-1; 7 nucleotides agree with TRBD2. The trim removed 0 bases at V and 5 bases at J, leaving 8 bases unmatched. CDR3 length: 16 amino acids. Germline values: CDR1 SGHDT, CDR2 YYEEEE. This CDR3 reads CASSLVPGGADNEQFF. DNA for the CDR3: TGTGCCAGCAGCTTGGTGCCGGGAGGCGCGGACAATGAGCAGTTCTTC.

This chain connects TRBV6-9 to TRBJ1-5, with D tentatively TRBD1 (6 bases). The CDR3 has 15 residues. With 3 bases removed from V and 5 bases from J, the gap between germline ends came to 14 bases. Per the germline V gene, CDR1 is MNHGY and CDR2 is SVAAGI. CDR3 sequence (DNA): TGTGCCAGCAGTTACGTCGAGGGGGTGGATCAGCCCCAGCATTTT. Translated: CASSYVEGVDQPQHF.

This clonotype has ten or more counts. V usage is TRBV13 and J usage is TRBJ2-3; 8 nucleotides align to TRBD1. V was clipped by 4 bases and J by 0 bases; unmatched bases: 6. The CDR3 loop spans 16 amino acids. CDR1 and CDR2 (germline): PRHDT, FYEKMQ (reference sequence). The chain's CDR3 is CASSSGQEDSTDTQYF. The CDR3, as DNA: TGTGCCAGCAGCTCGGGACAGGAAGATAGCACAGATACGCAGTATTTT.

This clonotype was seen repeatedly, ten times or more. The CDR3 DNA sequence: TGTGCCAGCAGCGCACAACAGGGTACTGAAGCTTTCTTT. Protein: CASSAQQGTEAFF. The genes are TRBV9 and TRBJ1-1, with a weak D call TRBD1 (6 bases). Germline V gives CDR1 SGDLS, CDR2 YYNGEE. Deletions cut 3 bases from V and 5 bases from J, with 11 bases between. There are 13 residues in the CDR3.

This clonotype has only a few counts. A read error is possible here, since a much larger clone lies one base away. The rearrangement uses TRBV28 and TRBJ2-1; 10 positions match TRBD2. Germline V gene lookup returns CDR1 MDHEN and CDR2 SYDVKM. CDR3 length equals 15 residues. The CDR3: CAGRVGTSVYNEQFF. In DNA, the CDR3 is TGTGCCGGCAGAGTAGGGACTAGCGTCTACAATGAGCAGTTCTTC.

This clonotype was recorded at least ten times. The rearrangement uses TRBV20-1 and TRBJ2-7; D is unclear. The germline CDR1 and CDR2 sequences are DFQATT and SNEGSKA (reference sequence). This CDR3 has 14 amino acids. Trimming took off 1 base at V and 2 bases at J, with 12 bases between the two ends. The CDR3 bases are TGCAGTGCTAGAGTTTCGGCCGGTACCTACGAGCAGTACTTC. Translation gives CSARVSAGTYEQYF.

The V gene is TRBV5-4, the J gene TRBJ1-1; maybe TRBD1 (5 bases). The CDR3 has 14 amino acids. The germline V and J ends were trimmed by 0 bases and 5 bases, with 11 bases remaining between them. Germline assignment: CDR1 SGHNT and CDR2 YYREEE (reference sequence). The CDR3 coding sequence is TGTGCCAGCAGCTTGGAGGGGCAGACTACTGAAGCTTTCTTT. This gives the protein CASSLEGQTTEAFF.